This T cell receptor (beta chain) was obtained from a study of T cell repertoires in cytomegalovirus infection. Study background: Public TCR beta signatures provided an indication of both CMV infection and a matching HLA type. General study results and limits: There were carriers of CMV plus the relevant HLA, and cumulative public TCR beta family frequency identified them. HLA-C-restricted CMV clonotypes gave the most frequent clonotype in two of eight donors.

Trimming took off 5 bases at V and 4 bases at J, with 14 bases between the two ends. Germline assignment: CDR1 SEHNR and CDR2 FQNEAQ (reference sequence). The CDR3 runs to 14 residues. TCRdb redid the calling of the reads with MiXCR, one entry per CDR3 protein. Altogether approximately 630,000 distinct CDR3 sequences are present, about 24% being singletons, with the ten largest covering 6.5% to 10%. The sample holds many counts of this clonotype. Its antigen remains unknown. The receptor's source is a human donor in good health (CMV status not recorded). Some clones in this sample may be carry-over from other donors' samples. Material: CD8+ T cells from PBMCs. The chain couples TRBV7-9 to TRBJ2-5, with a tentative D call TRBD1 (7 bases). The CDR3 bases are TGTGCCAGCAGCCCCCCAGGGGGACTAGAGACCCAGTACTTC. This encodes CASSPPGGLETQYF.